This record concerns one TCR beta chain sequence. The sample comes from a study of lymphopenia after photon versus proton radiotherapy. This CDR3 has 13 residues. Trimming shortened V by 1 base and J by 8 bases, and 9 bases separated the two germline ends. Germline lookup yields CDR1 SGHTA and CDR2 FQGNSA. Only in-frame clones appear in the TCRdb table, and some are missing; sequencing was by immunoSEQ multiplex PCR. The sample lists about 40,000 clones; 85% to 90% were seen once. The chain carries TRBV7-2 and TRBJ2-1; the D gene is possibly TRBD2 (5 bases). The starting material was peripheral blood, obtained from a patient treated with proton-based radiotherapy. The TCR originated in a woman between 65 and 79 years old with pancreatic cancer. Some clones in this sample may be carry-over from other donors' samples. The CDR3 DNA reads as TGTGCCAGCAGCTTAGAACGGGATTATGAGCAGTTCTTC. Protein: CASSLERDYEQFF. The entire variable domain, with the rest obtained from reference TRBV7-2 and TRBJ2-1, is as follows: GAGVSQSPSNKVTEKGKDVELRCDPISGHTALYWYRQSLGQGLEFLIYFQGNSAPDKSGLPSDRFSAERTGGSVSTLTIQRTQQEDSAVYLCASSLERDYEQFFGPGTRLTVL.